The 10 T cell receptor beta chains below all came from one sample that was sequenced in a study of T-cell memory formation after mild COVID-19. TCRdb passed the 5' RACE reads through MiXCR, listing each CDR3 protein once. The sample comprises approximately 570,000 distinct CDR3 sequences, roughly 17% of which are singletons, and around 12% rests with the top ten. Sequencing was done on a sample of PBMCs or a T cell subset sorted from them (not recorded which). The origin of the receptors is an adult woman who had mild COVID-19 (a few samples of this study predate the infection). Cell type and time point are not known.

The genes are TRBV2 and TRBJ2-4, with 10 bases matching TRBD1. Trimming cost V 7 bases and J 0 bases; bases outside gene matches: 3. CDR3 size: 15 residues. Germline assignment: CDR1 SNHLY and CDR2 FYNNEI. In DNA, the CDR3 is TGTGCCAGCAACGACAGGGGGCTAGCCAAAAACATTCAGTACTTC. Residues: CASNDRGLAKNIQYF.

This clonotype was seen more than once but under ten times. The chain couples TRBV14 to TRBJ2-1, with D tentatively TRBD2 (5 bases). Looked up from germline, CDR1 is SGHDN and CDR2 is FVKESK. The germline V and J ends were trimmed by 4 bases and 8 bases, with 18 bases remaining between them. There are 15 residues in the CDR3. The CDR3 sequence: CASSLTPYVRDEQFF. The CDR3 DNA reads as TGTGCCAGCAGCCTTACACCCTACGTGAGGGATGAGCAGTTCTTC.

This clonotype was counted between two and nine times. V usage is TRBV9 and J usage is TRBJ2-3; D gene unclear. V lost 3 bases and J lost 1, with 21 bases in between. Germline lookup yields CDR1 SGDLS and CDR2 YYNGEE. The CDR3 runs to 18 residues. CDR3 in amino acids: CASSAHGPHTWGTDTQYF. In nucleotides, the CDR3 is TGTGCCAGCAGCGCTCATGGGCCTCATACCTGGGGCACAGATACGCAGTATTTT. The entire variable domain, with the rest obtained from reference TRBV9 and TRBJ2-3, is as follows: DSGVTQTPKHLITATGQRVTLRCSPRSGDLSVYWYQQSLDQGLQFLIQYYNGEERAKGNILERFSAQQFPDLHSELNLSSLELGDSALYFCASSAHGPHTWGTDTQYFGPGTRLTVL.

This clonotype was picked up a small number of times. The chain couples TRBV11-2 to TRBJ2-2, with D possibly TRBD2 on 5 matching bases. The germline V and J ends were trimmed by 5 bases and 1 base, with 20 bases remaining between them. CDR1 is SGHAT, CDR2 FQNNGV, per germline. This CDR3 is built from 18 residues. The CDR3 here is CASSRRPRVAGNTGELFF. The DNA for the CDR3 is TGTGCCAGCAGCCGTCGGCCGAGGGTGGCAGGGAACACCGGGGAGCTGTTTTTT.

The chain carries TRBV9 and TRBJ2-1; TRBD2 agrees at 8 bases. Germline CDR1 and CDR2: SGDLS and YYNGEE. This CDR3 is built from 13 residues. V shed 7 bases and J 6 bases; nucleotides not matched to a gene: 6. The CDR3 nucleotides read TGTGCCAGCGGGAGCGGGAGAATCAATGAGCAGTTCTTC. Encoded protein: CASGSGRINEQFF.

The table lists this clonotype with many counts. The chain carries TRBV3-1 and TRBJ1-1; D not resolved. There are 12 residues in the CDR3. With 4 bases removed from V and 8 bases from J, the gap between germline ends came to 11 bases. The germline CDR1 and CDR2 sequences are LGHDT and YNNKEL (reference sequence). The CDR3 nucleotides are TGTGCCAGCAGCCTAAGAGGAGGGGAAGCTTTCTTT. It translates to CASSLRGGEAFF.

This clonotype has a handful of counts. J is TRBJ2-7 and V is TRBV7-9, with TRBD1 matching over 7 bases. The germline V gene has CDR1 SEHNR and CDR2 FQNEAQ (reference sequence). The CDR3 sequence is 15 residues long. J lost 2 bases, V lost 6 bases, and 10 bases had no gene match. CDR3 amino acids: CASRPKTGNTYEQYF. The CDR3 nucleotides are TGTGCCAGCAGACCGAAGACAGGGAACACCTACGAGCAGTACTTC.

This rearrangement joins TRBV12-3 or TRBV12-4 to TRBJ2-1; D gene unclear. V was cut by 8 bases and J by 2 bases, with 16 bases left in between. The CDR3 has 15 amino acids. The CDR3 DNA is TGTGCCAGCTCTCTGAGCGCGAGCGCCTACAATGAGCAGTTCTTC. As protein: CASSLSASAYNEQFF.

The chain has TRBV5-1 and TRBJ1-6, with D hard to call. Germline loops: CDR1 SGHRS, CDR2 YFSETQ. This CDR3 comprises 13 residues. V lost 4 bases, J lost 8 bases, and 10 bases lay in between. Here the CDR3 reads CASSKTRDSPLHF. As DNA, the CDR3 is TGCGCCAGCAGCAAGACTAGGGATTCACCCCTCCACTTT.

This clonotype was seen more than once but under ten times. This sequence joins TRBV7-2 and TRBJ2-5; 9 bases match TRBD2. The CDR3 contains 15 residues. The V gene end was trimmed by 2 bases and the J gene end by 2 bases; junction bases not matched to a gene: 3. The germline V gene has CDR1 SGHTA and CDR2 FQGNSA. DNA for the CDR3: TGTGCCAGCAGCTTAACGGGACTAGCTCAAGAGACCCAGTACTTC. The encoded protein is CASSLTGLAQETQYF.